This T cell receptor (beta chain) derives from a study of T cell repertoires in cytomegalovirus infection. Notes on the study in general: Clonotypes of TCR beta that were HLA-C-restricted and CMV-specific dominated the ex vivo response.

Turning to this clonotype: The antigen is undetermined.

Each CDR3 protein is one row after TCRdb ran MiXCR on the reads. The sample lists 300,000 or so distinct CDR3 sequences; over 20% were seen once. The length of the CDR3 is 15 residues. The ends were cut back, 6 bases at V and 7 bases at J, with 19 bases in the middle. This TCR was sampled from a human donor in good health (CMV status not recorded). Some clones in this sample may be carry-over from other donors' samples. Source material: PBMCs. The rearrangement uses TRBV12-3 or TRBV12-4 and TRBJ1-5; the D is unclear. The CDR3: CASSLDLGGYQPQHF. The CDR3 bases are TGTGCCAGCAGCCTGGACTTGGGCGGATACCAGCCCCAGCATTTT.